These T cell receptor beta chains were read from a single sample in a study of T-cell memory formation after mild COVID-19. TCRdb re-derived calls from the 5' RACE reads in MiXCR, one entry per CDR3 protein. Of 550,000 to 600,000 distinct CDR3 sequences in the sample, roughly 17% are singletons; the top ten hold about 7.5%. Sequenced sample: PBMCs or a T cell subset sorted from them (not recorded which). The receptors stem from an adult woman who had mild COVID-19 (a few samples of this study predate the infection). Cell type and time point are not known. Both conserved end residues are trimmed from each CDR3. The order of the fields is CDR3 length, V gene, CDR3 protein.

>12|TRBV10-3
AISVSSGHNEQF
>14|TRBV7-2
ASSLRTSGSMGEQF
>12|TRBV27
ASSQTGLGLGYT
>10|TRBV12-3/TRBV12-4
ASNPYFYGYT
>11|TRBV29-1
SLTDSQDGKLF
>15|TRBV5-1
ASSQGQGNWVIAEAF
>13|TRBV2
ASRGTGGLYTEAF
>13|TRBV7-9
ASSFRDRGLHEQF
>14|TRBV5-1
ASSLVPQTLWTEAF
>13|TRBV25-1
ASSDPGQATYGYT
>12|TRBV20-1
SAKGLAGGNEQF
>13|TRBV27
ASSLSGLGNQPQH
>13|TRBV7-9
ASSLAGSGANVLT
>13|TRBV2
ASLQPGQGNYGYT
>13|TRBV18
ASSPTGGYGGELF
>14|TRBV6-5
ASSYRGYGSGNTIY
>12|TRBV11-3
ASSSNPGESEQY
>12|TRBV5-1
ASSLGQGTNEQY
>16|TRBV4-3
ASSQYSVRRATTGELF
>13|TRBV20-1
SARDLSGRVWTQY
>14|TRBV19
ASRPVRSAINQPQH
>13|TRBV12-3/TRBV12-4
ASSRFVTAPETQY
>13|TRBV11-2
ASSPGRFEVDTQY
>11|TRBV27
ASSFSPGHGYT
>13|TRBV2
ASSGTGGAYNEQF
>16|TRBV6-6
ASRLHMGTSGDLDTQY
>12|TRBV7-2
ASSYGTGGYEQF